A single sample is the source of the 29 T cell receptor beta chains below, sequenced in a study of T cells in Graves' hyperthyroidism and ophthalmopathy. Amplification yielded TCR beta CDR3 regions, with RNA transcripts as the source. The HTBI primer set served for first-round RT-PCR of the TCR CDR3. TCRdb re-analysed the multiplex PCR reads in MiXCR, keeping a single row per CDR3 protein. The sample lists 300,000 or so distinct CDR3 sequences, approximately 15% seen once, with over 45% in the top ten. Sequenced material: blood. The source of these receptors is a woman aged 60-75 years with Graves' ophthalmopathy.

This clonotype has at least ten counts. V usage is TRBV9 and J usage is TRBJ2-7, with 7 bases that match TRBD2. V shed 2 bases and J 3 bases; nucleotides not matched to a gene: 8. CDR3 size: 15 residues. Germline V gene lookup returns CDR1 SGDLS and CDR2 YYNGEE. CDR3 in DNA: TGTGCCAGCAGCGTCGGACTAGAGAGGGTCTACGAGCAGTACTTC. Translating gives CASSVGLERVYEQYF.

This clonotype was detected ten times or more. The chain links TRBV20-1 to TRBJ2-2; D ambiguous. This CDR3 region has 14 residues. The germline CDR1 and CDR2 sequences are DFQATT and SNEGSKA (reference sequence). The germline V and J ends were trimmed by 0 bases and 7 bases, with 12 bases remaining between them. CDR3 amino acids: CSAREGWKGGELFF. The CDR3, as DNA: TGCAGTGCTAGAGAAGGCTGGAAGGGCGGGGAGCTGTTTTTT.

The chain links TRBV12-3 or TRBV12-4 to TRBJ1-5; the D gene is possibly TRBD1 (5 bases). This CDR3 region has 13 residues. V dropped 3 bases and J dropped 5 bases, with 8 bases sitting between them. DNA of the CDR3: TGTGCCAGCAGTTTGGGGGAGGATCAGCCCCAGCATTTT. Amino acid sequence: CASSLGEDQPQHF.

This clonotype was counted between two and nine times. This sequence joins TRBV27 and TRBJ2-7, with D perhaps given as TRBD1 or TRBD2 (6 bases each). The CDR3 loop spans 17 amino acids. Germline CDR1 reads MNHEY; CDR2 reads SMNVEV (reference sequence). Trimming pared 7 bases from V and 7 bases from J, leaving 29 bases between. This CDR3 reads CASTLRMGGLLMGEQYF. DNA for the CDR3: TGTGCCAGCACCTTGAGGATGGGGGGCCTCCTTATGGGGGAGCAGTACTTC.

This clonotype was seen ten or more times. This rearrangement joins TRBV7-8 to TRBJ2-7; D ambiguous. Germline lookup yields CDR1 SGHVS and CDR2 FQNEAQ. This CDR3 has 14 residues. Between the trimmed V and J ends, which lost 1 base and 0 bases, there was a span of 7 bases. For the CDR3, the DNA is TGTGCCAGCAGCTTAGTATGGAGCTCCTACGAGCAGTACTTC. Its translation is CASSLVWSSYEQYF.

CDR3 sequence: CSAGTGGDTGELFF. DNA of the CDR3: TGCAGCGCCGGGACAGGGGGGGACACCGGGGAGCTGTTTTTT. J is TRBJ2-2 and V is TRBV29-1; 11 bases map to TRBD1. V shed 7 bases and J 3 bases; nucleotides not matched to a gene: 4. This CDR3 has 14 residues. Per germline, CDR1 SQVTM and CDR2 ANQGSEA.

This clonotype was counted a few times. Here the CDR3 DNA reads TGCGCCAGCAGCCAAGAAACAGGGGTAAATTCACCCCTCCACTTT. It yields the protein CASSQETGVNSPLHF. This chain joins TRBV4-3 and TRBJ1-6; 7 positions match TRBD1. The V gene end was trimmed by 0 bases and the J gene end by 7 bases; junction bases not matched to a gene: 3. CDR1 and CDR2 from the germline V gene are LGHNA and YSLEER. This CDR3 region has 15 residues.

CDR3 protein: CASSEGQGAEKLFF. The DNA of the CDR3 is TGTGCCAGCAGTGAGGGACAGGGCGCCGAAAAACTGTTTTTT. The rearrangement uses TRBV2 and TRBJ1-4, with 9 bases lining up with TRBD1. This CDR3 has 14 residues. Germline CDR1 SNHLY, CDR2 FYNNEI. With V trimmed by 3 bases and J by 8 bases, 4 bases remained unmatched. The full variable domain, in which reference TRBV2 and TRBJ1-4 provide the parts outside the CDR3, is EPEVTQTPSHQVTQMGQEVILRCVPISNHLYFYWYRQILGQKVEFLVSFYNNEISEKSEIFDDQFSVERPDGSNFTLKIRSTKLEDSAMYFCASSEGQGAEKLFFGSGTQLSVL.

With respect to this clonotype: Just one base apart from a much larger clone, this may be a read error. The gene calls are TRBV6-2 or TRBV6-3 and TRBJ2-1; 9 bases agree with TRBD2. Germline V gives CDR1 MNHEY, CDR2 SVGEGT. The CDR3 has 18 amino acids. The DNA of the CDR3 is TGTGCCAGCAATTACCATTACCGTAGCGGGGGAATTAAGAATGAGCAGTTCTTC. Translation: CASNYHYRSGGIKNEQFF.

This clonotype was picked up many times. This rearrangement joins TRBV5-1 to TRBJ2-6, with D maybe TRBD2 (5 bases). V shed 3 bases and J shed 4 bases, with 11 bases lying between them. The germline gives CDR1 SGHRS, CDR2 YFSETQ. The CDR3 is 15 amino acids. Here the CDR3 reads CASSSGRAGANVLTF. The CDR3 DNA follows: TGCGCCAGCAGCTCGGGAAGGGCCGGGGCCAACGTCCTGACTTTC.

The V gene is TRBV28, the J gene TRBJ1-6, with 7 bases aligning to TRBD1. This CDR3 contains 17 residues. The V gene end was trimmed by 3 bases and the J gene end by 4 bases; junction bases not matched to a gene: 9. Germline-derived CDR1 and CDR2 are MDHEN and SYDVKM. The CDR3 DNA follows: TGTGCCAGCAGTTTCCCGACAGGGAGGGATTATAATTCACCCCTCCACTTT. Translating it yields CASSFPTGRDYNSPLHF.

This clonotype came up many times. This chain's CDR3 is CASSLAGTAEETQYF. CDR3 DNA: TGCGCCAGCAGCTTGGCCGGGACAGCTGAAGAGACCCAGTACTTC. The chain carries TRBV5-1 and TRBJ2-5; 7 positions agree with TRBD1. Looked up from germline, CDR1 is SGHRS and CDR2 is YFSETQ. The CDR3 length is 15 residues. With V trimmed by 0 bases and J by 3 bases, 5 bases remained unmatched.

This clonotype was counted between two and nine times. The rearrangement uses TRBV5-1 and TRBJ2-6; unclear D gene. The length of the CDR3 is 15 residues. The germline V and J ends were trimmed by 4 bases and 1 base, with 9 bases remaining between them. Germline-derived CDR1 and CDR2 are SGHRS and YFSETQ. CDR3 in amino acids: CASSRLGSGANVLTF. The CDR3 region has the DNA TGCGCCAGCAGCAGATTAGGGTCTGGGGCCAACGTCCTGACTTTC.

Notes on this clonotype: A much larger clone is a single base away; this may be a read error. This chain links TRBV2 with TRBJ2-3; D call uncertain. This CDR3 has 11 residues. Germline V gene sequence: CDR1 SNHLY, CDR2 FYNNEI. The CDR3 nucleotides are TGTGTCGTACAGATCACAGATACGCAGTATTTT. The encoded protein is CVVQITDTQYF.

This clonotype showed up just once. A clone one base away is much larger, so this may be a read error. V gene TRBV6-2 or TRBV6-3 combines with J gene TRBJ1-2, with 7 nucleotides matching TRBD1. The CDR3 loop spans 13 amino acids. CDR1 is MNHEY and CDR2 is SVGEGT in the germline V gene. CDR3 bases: TGTGCCAGCAGTTACGCAGGGGGGTATGACTACACCTTC. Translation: CASSYAGGYDYTF.

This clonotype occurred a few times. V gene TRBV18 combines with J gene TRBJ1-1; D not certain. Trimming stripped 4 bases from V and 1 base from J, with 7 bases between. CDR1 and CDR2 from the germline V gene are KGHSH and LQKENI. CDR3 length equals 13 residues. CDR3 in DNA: TGTGCCAGCTCACAACAACAGAACACTGAAGCTTTCTTT. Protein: CASSQQQNTEAFF.

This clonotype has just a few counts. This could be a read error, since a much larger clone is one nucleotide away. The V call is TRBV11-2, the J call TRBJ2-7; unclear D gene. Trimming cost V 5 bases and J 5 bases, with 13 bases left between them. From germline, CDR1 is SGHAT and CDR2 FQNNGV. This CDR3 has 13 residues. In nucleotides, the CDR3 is TGTGCCAGCAGCAATCTGGTAAGTGACGAGCAGTACTTC. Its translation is CASSNLVSDEQYF.

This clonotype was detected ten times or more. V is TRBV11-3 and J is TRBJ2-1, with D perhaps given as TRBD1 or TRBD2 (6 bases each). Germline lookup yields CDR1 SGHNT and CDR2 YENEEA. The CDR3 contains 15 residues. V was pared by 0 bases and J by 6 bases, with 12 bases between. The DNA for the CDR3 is TGTGCCAGCAGCTTAGACCGGGGGCCGAGCAATGAGCAGTTCTTC. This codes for CASSLDRGPSNEQFF.

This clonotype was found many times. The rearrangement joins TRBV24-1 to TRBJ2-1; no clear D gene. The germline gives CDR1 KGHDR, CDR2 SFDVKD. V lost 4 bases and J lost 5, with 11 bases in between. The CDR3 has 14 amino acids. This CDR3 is CATSDYTVHNEQFF. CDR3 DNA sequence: TGTGCCACCAGTGACTACACAGTCCACAATGAGCAGTTCTTC.

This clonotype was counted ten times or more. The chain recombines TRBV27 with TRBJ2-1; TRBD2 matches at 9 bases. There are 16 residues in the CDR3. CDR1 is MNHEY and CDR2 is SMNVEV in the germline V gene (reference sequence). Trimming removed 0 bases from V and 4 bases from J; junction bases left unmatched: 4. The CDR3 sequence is CASSLSLAGEYNEQFF. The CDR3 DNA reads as TGTGCCAGCAGTTTATCCTTAGCGGGGGAATACAATGAGCAGTTCTTC.

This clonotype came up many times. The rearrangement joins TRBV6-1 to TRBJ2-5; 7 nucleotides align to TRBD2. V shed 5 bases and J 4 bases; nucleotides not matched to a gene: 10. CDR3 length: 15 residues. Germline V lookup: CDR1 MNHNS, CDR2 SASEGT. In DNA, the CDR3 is TGTGCCAGCAGTTCCGTCGGATTAGCGGGAGAGACCCAGTACTTC. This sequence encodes CASSSVGLAGETQYF.

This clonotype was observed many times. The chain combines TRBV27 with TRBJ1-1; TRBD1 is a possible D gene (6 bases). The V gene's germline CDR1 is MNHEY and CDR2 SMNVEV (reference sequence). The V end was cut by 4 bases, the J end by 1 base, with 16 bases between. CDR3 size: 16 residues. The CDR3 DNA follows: TGTGCCAGCAGTTCCGCGGGGGCAGGAGAGAACACTGAAGCTTTCTTT. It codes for CASSSAGAGENTEAFF.

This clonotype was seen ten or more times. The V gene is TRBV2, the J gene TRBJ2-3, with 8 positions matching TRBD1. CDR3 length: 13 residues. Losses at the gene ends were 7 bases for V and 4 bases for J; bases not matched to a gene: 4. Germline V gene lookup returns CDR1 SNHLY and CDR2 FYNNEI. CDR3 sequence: CASIIQGADTQYF. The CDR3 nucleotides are TGTGCCAGCATTATACAGGGGGCAGATACGCAGTATTTT. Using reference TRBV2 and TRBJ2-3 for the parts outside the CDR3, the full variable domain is EPEVTQTPSHQVTQMGQEVILRCVPISNHLYFYWYRQILGQKVEFLVSFYNNEISEKSEIFDDQFSVERPDGSNFTLKIRSTKLEDSAMYFCASIIQGADTQYFGPGTRLTVL.

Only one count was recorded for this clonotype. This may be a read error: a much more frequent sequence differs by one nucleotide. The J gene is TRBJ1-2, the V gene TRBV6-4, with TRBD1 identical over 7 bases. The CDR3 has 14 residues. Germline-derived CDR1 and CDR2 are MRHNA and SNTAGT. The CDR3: CTSNPSTGVGGYTF. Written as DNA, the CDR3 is TGTACCAGCAATCCATCCACAGGGGTTGGTGGCTACACCTTC.

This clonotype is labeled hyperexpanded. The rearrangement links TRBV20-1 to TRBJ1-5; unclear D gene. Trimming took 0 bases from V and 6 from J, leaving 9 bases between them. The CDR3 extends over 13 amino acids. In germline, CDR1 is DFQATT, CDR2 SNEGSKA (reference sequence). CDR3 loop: CSARDLYSQPQHF. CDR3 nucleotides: TGCAGTGCTAGAGATCTGTACAGTCAGCCCCAGCATTTT.

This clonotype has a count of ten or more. Here the CDR3 DNA reads TGTGCCAGCAGTTTAGCTGAGGGGAATACGCAGTATTTT. This codes for CASSLAEGNTQYF. The chain links TRBV28 to TRBJ2-3, with D perhaps being TRBD1 or TRBD2 (5 bases each). The CDR3 has 13 amino acids. Germline V gene sequence: CDR1 MDHEN, CDR2 SYDVKM. Trimming pared 2 bases from V and 7 bases from J, leaving 10 bases between.

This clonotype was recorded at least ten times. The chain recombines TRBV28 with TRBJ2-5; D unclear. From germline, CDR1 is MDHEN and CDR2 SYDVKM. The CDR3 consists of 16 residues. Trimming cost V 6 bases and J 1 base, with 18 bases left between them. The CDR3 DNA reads TGTGCCAGCAGACCCCTCGTCGGCGGCTCCCAAGAGACCCAGTACTTC. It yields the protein CASRPLVGGSQETQYF.

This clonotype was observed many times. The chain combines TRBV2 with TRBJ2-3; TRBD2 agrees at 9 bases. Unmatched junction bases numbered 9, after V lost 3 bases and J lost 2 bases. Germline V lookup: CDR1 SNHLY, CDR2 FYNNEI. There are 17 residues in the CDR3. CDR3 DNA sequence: TGTGCCAGCAGTGACGGCGTGGCTAGCGGGATCACAGATACGCAGTATTTT. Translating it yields CASSDGVASGITDTQYF.

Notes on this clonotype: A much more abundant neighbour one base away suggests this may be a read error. CDR3 residues: CASSLDRAERYF. CDR3 sequence (DNA): TGTGCCAGCAGCTTGGACAGAGCCGAGCGGTACTTC. The chain joins TRBV2 to TRBJ2-7; tentative D call: TRBD1 (6 bases). Germline V gene data show CDR1 as SNHLY and CDR2 as FYNNEI. The CDR3 contains 12 residues.